The 17 T cell receptor beta chains reported below all come from one sample, sequenced in a study of somatic mutations in cytotoxic T cells in rheumatoid arthritis. The protocol was immunoSEQ multiplex PCR, while the TCRdb copy is restricted to in-frame clones and leaves out a portion. The sample has over 15,000 clones, under 85% seen once. The sequencing sample was made of CD8+ T cells sorted from blood. All receptors come from a man aged 18 to 30 with rheumatoid arthritis.

The V and J genes are TRBV5-6 and TRBJ2-3; the D is unclear. Germline V lookup: CDR1 SGHDT, CDR2 YYEEEE. Trimming removed 0 bases from V and 5 bases from J, with 13 bases in between. The CDR3 contains 15 residues. CDR3 DNA sequence: TGTGCCAGCAGCTTGGTGAGCGTCTGGGGAGATACGCAGTATTTT. Residues: CASSLVSVWGDTQYF.

This chain uses TRBV7-6 with TRBJ2-5; the match to TRBD2 covers 11 bases. The junction had 5 bases not matched to a gene; V was cut back by 1 base and J by 4 bases. CDR3 length equals 16 residues. Looked up from germline, CDR1 is SGHVS and CDR2 is FNYEAQ. The CDR3 region is CASSLGTSGGRETQYF. The CDR3 nucleotides are TGTGCCAGCAGCTTAGGAACTAGCGGGGGAAGAGAGACCCAGTACTTC.

This chain connects TRBV25-1 to TRBJ2-7, with TRBD1 matching 12 bases. The trim removed 2 bases at V and 3 bases at J, leaving 5 bases unmatched. Germline V gene lookup returns CDR1 MGHDK and CDR2 SYGVNS. This CDR3 has 16 residues. The CDR3 sequence: CASSELGTGGFYEQYF. In DNA, the CDR3 is TGTGCCAGCAGTGAACTGGGGACAGGGGGCTTCTACGAGCAGTACTTC.

The count of this clone is one. V gene TRBV7-2 combines with J gene TRBJ1-3; a weak D match, TRBD1 (5 bases). The germline V gene has CDR1 SGHTA and CDR2 FQGNSA. V was pared by 3 bases and J by 2 bases, with 8 bases between. This CDR3 has 14 residues. The CDR3 protein is CASSFLGAGNTIYF. In nucleotides, the CDR3 is TGTGCCAGCAGCTTTCTGGGGGCTGGAAACACCATATATTTT.

This clone was found once. The CDR3 here is CASSPWTIMRDTGELFF. The CDR3 DNA reads TGTGCCAGCTCACCTTGGACAATAATGAGGGACACCGGGGAGCTGTTTTTT. V gene TRBV18 combines with J gene TRBJ2-2; D might be TRBD1 or TRBD2, each matching 5 bases. Between the trimmed V and J ends, which lost 3 bases and 3 bases, there was a span of 17 bases. Germline-derived CDR1 and CDR2 are KGHSH and LQKENI. The CDR3 is 17 amino acids.

The CDR3 loop reads CASSYGGQGTIYF. CDR3 nucleotide sequence: TGTGCCAGCAGTTATGGTGGGCAGGGCACCATATATTTT. The rearrangement joins TRBV6-5 to TRBJ1-3; D might be TRBD1 (5 bases). Looked up from germline, CDR1 is MNHEY and CDR2 is SVGAGI. Trimming pared 3 bases from V and 9 bases from J, leaving 12 bases between. The CDR3 contains 13 residues.

Here the CDR3 DNA reads TGTGCCAGCAGTTACTCCCCGGGGGGGCGCTTATATGGCTACACCTTC. This translates into CASSYSPGGRLYGYTF. The chain is built from TRBV6-5 and TRBJ1-2; possible D gene TRBD1, 6 bases. The CDR3 is 16 amino acids. V was cut by 0 bases and J by 5 bases, with 16 bases left in between. Germline V gene sequence: CDR1 MNHEY, CDR2 SVGAGI.

Only a few counts were recorded for this clone. V is TRBV4-2 and J is TRBJ2-7; D could derive from TRBD1 or TRBD2 (5 bases each). The CDR3 is 15 amino acids. V shed 3 bases and J shed 2 bases, with 14 bases lying between them. Germline CDR1 is LGHNA and CDR2 is YNFKEQ. The CDR3 is CASSHPLPGPYEQYF. The DNA for the CDR3 is TGTGCCAGCAGCCACCCCCTCCCGGGGCCCTACGAGCAGTACTTC.

This clone was counted a few times. The V gene is TRBV9, the J gene TRBJ1-2; no clear D. Looked up from germline, CDR1 is SGDLS and CDR2 is YYNGEE. This CDR3 contains 14 residues. With 0 bases removed from V and 8 bases from J, the gap between germline ends came to 14 bases. The DNA of the CDR3 is TGTGCCAGCAGCGTAGAAGAGGGAATCCGCGGCTACACCTTC. Encoded protein: CASSVEEGIRGYTF.

The chain is built from TRBV5-4 and TRBJ1-2; possibly TRBD1 for D (5 bases). V lost 2 bases and J lost 7, with 15 bases in between. This CDR3 has 14 amino acids. Germline V gene data show CDR1 as SGHNT and CDR2 as YYREEE (reference sequence). The chain's CDR3 is CASSLGTQTIGYTF. The CDR3 DNA is TGTGCCAGCAGCTTAGGGACCCAAACTATTGGCTACACCTTC.

This chain joins TRBV4-1 and TRBJ1-5; D is possibly TRBD1 (5 bases). V was clipped by 1 base and J by 0 bases, with 7 bases between them. The CDR3 spans 15 residues. CDR1 is MGHRA, CDR2 YSYEKL, per germline. The CDR3 loop is CASSQGGVSNQPQHF. In DNA, the CDR3 is TGCGCCAGCAGCCAAGGGGGCGTTAGCAATCAGCCCCAGCATTTT.

The chain joins TRBV9 to TRBJ2-2; D is possibly TRBD1 or TRBD2 (5 bases each). CDR1 is SGDLS and CDR2 is YYNGEE in the germline V gene. This CDR3 has 13 amino acids. Trimming took 0 bases from V and 6 from J, leaving 6 bases between them. The CDR3 DNA sequence: TGTGCCAGCAGCGTAGGGGGACCCGGGGAGCTGTTTTTT. It is translated as CASSVGGPGELFF.

The V call is TRBV7-2, the J call TRBJ2-5; 12 positions agree with TRBD2. The length of the CDR3 is 17 residues. Germline V gene sequence: CDR1 SGHTA, CDR2 FQGNSA. Trimming at V came to 5 bases and at J to 4 bases, leaving 11 bases not matched to a gene. The CDR3 sequence is CASSPYLSGLAGETQYF. The CDR3 DNA sequence: TGTGCCAGCAGCCCTTATCTATCGGGACTAGCGGGAGAGACCCAGTACTTC.

This chain links TRBV23-1 with TRBJ2-7; 7 nucleotides match TRBD2. TRBV23-1 counts as an open reading frame of uncertain function. This CDR3 has 17 amino acids. Trimming took 0 bases from V and 3 from J; bases not matched to a gene: 11. Here the CDR3 DNA reads TGCGCCAGCAGTCAATCGCGGGGGAGGGAGGCGGGCTACGAGCAGTACTTC. Its protein is CASSQSRGREAGYEQYF.

The chain uses TRBV4-1 and TRBJ1-1; no clear D. Trimming cost V 0 bases and J 8 bases, with 10 bases left between them. Looked up from germline, CDR1 is MGHRA and CDR2 is YSYEKL. The CDR3 runs to 13 residues. In DNA form, the CDR3 reads TGCGCCAGCAGCCAAGATAGAGGAGGGGAAGCTTTCTTT. This translates into CASSQDRGGEAFF.

In its sample, this clone was seen a few times. V gene TRBV6-6 combines with J gene TRBJ2-5; 10 bases align to TRBD2. The germline V gene has CDR1 MNHNY and CDR2 SVGAGI (reference sequence). The CDR3 is 14 residues long. The CDR3 sequence: CASSLAGVQETQYF. In DNA form, the CDR3 reads TGTGCAAGCTCCCTAGCGGGGGTCCAAGAGACCCAGTACTTC.

This chain links TRBV5-6 with TRBJ1-3, with a tentative D call TRBD1 (5 bases). CDR3 length: 16 amino acids. CDR1 SGHDT and CDR2 YYEEEE come from the germline V gene. The V end was cut by 1 base, the J end by 2 bases, with 13 bases between. The CDR3 protein is CASSLSSWGAGNTIYF. CDR3 bases: TGTGCCAGCAGCTTGTCTTCTTGGGGGGCTGGAAACACCATATATTTT.